This section outlines one T cell receptor (beta chain) sequence together with its context. Its antigen is as yet unknown. Germline loops: CDR1 SGDLS, CDR2 YYNGEE. V lost 1 base, J lost 4 bases, and 18 bases lay in between. The CDR3 totals 17 residues. Constant-segment primers were used for 5'RACE, and the resulting TCR alpha and TCR beta cDNA libraries carried sample barcodes and UMIs. TCRdb reprocessed the 5' RACE reads with MiXCR, giving one entry per CDR3 protein. The sample carries 300,000 to 350,000 distinct CDR3 sequences, approximately 13% recorded once. The data originate from a study of T-cell memory formation after mild COVID-19. Looking at the study overall: Clusters were largely donor specific. Study conclusions and caveats: Contracting clones, day 15 to 85, had balanced CD4/CD8, and later expanders favored CD4+. Mainly in CM and EM were contracting CD4+ clones; CD8+ were in EMRA.

The chain joins TRBV9 to TRBJ1-3, with TRBD1 as a possible D gene (5 bases). Sequencing was performed on PBMCs or a T cell subset sorted from them (not recorded which). This receptor was identified in a man younger than 35 who had mild COVID-19 (a few samples of this study predate the infection). Cell type and time point are not known. Written as DNA, the CDR3 is TGTGCCAGCAGCGTATTGGCATTTCAGGGTGCGGGAAACACCATATATTTT. Translated: CASSVLAFQGAGNTIYF.